This TCR beta chain was obtained from a study of blood T cell repertoires in COVID-19. Background on the study: Samples representing acute and convalescent COVID-19 were sourced from the United States, Italy and Spain. In each case, the material was cDNA or gDNA derived from T cells, B-cell-depleted T cells, or PBMCs.

Authors' analysis steps: Nucleated cell counts were estimated from reference gene primer amplification. This table comes from immunoSEQ multiplex PCR, and its TCRdb copy is limited to in-frame clones, with some not included. The DNA gave D and trimming, while V, J and clone size come from that table. The sample consists of about 38,000 clones, approximately 86% of them appearing once. CDR3 size: 16 residues. V lost 1 base to trimming and J lost 9 bases; unmatched junction nucleotides: 8. The germline CDR1 and CDR2 sequences are KGHDR and SFDVKD. The sequencing sample was made of peripheral blood. The rearrangement links TRBV24-1 to TRBJ2-1; 10 nucleotides match TRBD1. The receptor's source is a man in his fifties or sixties with active COVID-19. In DNA, the CDR3 is TGTGCCACCAGTGATTTAGGGACAGGGGCAACAGCTGAGCAGTTCTTC. It codes for CATSDLGTGATAEQFF.